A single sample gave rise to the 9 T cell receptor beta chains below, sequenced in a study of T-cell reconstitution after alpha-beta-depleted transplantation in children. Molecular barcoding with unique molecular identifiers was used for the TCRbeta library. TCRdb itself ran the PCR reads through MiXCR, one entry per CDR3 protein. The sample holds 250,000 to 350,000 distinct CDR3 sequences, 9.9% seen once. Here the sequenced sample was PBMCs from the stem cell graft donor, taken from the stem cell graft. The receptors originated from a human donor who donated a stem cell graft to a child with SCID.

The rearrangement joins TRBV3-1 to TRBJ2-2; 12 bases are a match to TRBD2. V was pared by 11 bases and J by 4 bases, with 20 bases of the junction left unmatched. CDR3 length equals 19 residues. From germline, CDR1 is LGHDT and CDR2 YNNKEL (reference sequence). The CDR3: CASSKELPSGGAITGELFF. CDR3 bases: TGTGCCTCCTCCAAGGAGCTCCCTAGCGGGGGGGCCATCACCGGGGAGCTGTTTTTT.

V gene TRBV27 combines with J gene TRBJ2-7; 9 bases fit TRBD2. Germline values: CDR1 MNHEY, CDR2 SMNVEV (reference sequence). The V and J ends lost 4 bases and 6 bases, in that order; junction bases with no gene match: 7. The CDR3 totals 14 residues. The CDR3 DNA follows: TGTGCCAGCAGTTCGAGGAGCGGGGGGATCGAGCAGTACTTC. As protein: CASSSRSGGIEQYF.

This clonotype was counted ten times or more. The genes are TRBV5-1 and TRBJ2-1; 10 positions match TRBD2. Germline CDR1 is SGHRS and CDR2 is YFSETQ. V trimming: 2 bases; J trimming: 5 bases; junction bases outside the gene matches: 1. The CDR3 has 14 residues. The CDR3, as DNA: TGCGCCAGCAGCTTCCTAGCGGGGGACAATGAGCAGTTCTTC. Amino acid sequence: CASSFLAGDNEQFF.

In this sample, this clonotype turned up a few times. CDR3 nucleotide sequence: TGTGCCAGCAGCTTCGGGGGACTCGGGAAGGGCAAAAACATTCAGTACTTC. Translating it yields CASSFGGLGKGKNIQYF. V gene TRBV12-3 or TRBV12-4 combines with J gene TRBJ2-4, with D perhaps matching TRBD2 (6 bases). The CDR3 is 17 amino acids. V was trimmed by 6 bases and J by 3 bases, leaving 21 bases between them.

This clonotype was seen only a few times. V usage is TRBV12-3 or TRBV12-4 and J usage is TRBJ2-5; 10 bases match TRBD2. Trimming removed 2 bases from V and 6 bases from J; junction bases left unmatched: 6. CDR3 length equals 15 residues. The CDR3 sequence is CASSLWVAGGQTQYF. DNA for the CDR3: TGTGCCAGCAGTTTATGGGTAGCGGGGGGTCAGACCCAGTACTTC.

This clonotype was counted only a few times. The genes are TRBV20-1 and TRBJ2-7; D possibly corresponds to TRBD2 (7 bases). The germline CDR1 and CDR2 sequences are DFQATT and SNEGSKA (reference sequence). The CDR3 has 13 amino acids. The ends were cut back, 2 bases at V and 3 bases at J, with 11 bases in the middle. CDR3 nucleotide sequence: TGCAGTGCTAGAAGGGGGGGCTACTACGAGCAGTACTTC. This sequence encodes CSARRGGYYEQYF.

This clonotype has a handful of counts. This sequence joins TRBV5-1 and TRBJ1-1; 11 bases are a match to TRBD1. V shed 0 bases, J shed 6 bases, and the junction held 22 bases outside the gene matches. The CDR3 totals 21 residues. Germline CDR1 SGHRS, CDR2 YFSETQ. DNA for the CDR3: TGCGCCAGCAGCTTGGATCCTTTTACTCCGGGACAGGGGGAAAGAAGGGCTGAAGCTTTCTTT. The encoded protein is CASSLDPFTPGQGERRAEAFF.

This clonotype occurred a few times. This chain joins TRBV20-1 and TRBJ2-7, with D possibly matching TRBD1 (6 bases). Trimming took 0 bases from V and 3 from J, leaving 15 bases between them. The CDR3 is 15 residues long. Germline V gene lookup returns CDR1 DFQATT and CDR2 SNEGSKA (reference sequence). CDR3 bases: TGCAGTGCTAGAGATAGGGACATAAACCTCTACGAGCAGTACTTC. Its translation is CSARDRDINLYEQYF.

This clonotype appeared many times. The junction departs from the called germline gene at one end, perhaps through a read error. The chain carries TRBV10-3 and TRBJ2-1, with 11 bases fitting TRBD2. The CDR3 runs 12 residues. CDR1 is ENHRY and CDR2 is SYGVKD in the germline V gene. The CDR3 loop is CAIAGGINEQFF. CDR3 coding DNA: TGCGCGATAGCGGGGGGGATCAATGAGCAGTTCTTC.